This T cell receptor beta chain derives from a study of blood T cells in healthy people across ages. V lost 0 bases, J lost 3 bases, and 15 bases lay in between. CDR1 and CDR2 from the germline V gene are DFQATT and SNEGSKA (reference sequence). This CDR3 region has 16 residues. A second roughly 7 to 11 cycle PCR used barcoded and J-beta primers. TCRdb passed the 5' RACE reads through MiXCR, listing each CDR3 protein once. The sample contains some 790,000 distinct CDR3 sequences, about 30% of which appear only once. About this clonotype: A much larger clone lies a single base off, so this may be a read error.

The receptor comes from a woman older than 75 in good health. The V call is TRBV20-1, the J call TRBJ1-5, with D possibly matching TRBD1 (6 bases). The sample consisted of blood. The CDR3 spells CSAREGSGAPNQPQHF. In DNA form, the CDR3 reads TGCAGTGCTAGAGAGGGGTCGGGGGCCCCCAATCAGCCCCAGCATTTT.